Shown below are 32 T cell receptor beta chains from a single sample sequenced in a study of HIV-infected patients and healthy controls. cDNA was made from 500 ng RNA using alpha and beta constant primers. Using multiplexing indices, alpha and beta chain libraries were generated apart by chain-specific third strand synthesis. TCRdb re-derived calls from the 5' RACE reads in MiXCR, one entry per CDR3 protein. The table includes over 15,000 distinct CDR3 sequences, roughly 8.9% detected once. The repertoire came from unfractionated whole blood and reflected all unsorted peripheral T cells. The sample taken for sequencing was blood. The receptor source for this set is an adult in good health.

As regards this clonotype: This may arise from a read error, as a much more abundant clone is one base away. This rearrangement joins TRBV4-3 to TRBJ1-1; D uncertain. The CDR3 loop spans 15 amino acids. The germline gives CDR1 LGHNA, CDR2 YSLEER. The CDR3 DNA is TGCACCAGCAGCCTAAATCCCGAATGGGACACTGAAGCTTTCTTT. Residues: CTSSLNPEWDTEAFF.

In this sample, this clonotype turned up a few times. V gene TRBV28 combines with J gene TRBJ1-5; D is perhaps TRBD1 (6 bases). The CDR3 is 15 residues long. V lost 5 bases and J lost 4, with 15 bases in between. The germline gives CDR1 MDHEN, CDR2 SYDVKM. CDR3 DNA: TGTGCCAGCAGTACGCCCGGGGGGCCTAATCAGCCCCAGCATTTT. Translated: CASSTPGGPNQPQHF.

This clonotype was seen only a few times. The chain joins TRBV14 to TRBJ2-3; the match to TRBD1 covers 8 bases. J was trimmed by 6 bases and V by 0 bases; bases with no gene match: 5. Germline-derived CDR1 and CDR2 are SGHDN and FVKESK. The CDR3 loop spans 15 amino acids. The CDR3 protein is CASSQDWQGADTQYF. CDR3 DNA sequence: TGTGCCAGCAGCCAAGATTGGCAGGGGGCCGATACGCAGTATTTT.

This chain links TRBV5-1 with TRBJ2-7; no reliable D call. The CDR3 runs 12 residues. V shed 3 bases and J shed 5 bases, with 9 bases lying between them. CDR1 is SGHRS and CDR2 is YFSETQ in the germline V gene. Here the CDR3 DNA reads TGCGCCAGCAGCTCTCCGGGCCACGAGCAGTACTTC. This gives the protein CASSSPGHEQYF.

The J gene is TRBJ2-1, the V gene TRBV27; the D call may be TRBD1 or TRBD2 (5 bases each). V shed 6 bases and J shed 4 bases, with 16 bases lying between them. CDR1 and CDR2 (germline): MNHEY, SMNVEV (reference sequence). This CDR3 spans 15 amino acids. CDR3: CASSGTLTKYNEQFF. CDR3 nucleotide sequence: TGTGCCAGCAGCGGGACCTTAACCAAATACAATGAGCAGTTCTTC.

This clonotype came up many times. This sequence joins TRBV18 and TRBJ2-1; D assignment may be TRBD1 or TRBD2 (5 bases each). Looked up from germline, CDR1 is KGHSH and CDR2 is LQKENI. The V and J ends lost 0 bases and 4 bases respectively, with 10 bases between them. This CDR3 has 15 amino acids. CDR3 DNA: TGTGCCAGCTCACCACCGAGGGGCCGATACAATGAGCAGTTCTTC. It is translated as CASSPPRGRYNEQFF.

This clonotype occurred many times. V usage is TRBV27 and J usage is TRBJ2-7, with D possibly called TRBD1 or TRBD2 (5 bases each). Germline assignment: CDR1 MNHEY and CDR2 SMNVEV (reference sequence). Trimming pared 9 bases from V and 2 bases from J, leaving 20 bases between. The CDR3 contains 15 residues. CDR3 DNA sequence: TGTGCCAGTGCCCTGGGACCAAGAATGACCTACGAGCAGTACTTC. Translated: CASALGPRMTYEQYF.

This clonotype was found many times. DNA of the CDR3: TGTGCCAGCAGTTCCGGGACTAGTCAGTTAGTTCACTCATACAATGAGCAGTTCTTC. Translation: CASSSGTSQLVHSYNEQFF. V and J are TRBV27 and TRBJ2-1; 8 bases fit TRBD2. Trimming removed 4 bases from V and 4 bases from J; junction bases left unmatched: 18. Per the germline V gene, CDR1 is MNHEY and CDR2 is SMNVEV (reference sequence). The CDR3 length is 19 residues.

By sample share, this clonotype is medium-sized. The chain recombines TRBV27 with TRBJ1-5; D might be TRBD1 (6 bases). Looked up from germline, CDR1 is MNHEY and CDR2 is SMNVEV (reference sequence). V was trimmed by 3 bases and J by 7 bases, leaving 13 bases between them. The CDR3 extends over 14 amino acids. The CDR3 DNA is TGTGCCAGCAGTTTTGGCAGGGGCGACCAGCCCCAGCATTTT. This sequence encodes CASSFGRGDQPQHF.

In this sample, this clonotype turned up many times. The genes are TRBV6-1 and TRBJ2-1, with a tentative D call TRBD2 (5 bases). Germline CDR1 and CDR2: MNHNS and SASEGT. The CDR3 contains 15 residues. Trimming shortened V by 5 bases and J by 9 bases, and 20 bases separated the two germline ends. The DNA of the CDR3 is TGTGCCAGCAGTCACGGACTGCTCCCTTCCAGTGAGCAGTTCTTC. Protein product: CASSHGLLPSSEQFF.

Ten or more counts support this clonotype. V usage is TRBV15 and J usage is TRBJ1-5, with D perhaps matching TRBD1 (5 bases). With 3 bases removed from V and 7 bases from J, the gap between germline ends came to 19 bases. Germline lookup yields CDR1 LNHNV and CDR2 YYDKDF (reference sequence). The CDR3 contains 16 residues. The CDR3 region has the DNA TGTGCCACCAGCAGTGAATTTACATCAGGGTTACAGCCCCAGCATTTT. It is translated as CATSSEFTSGLQPQHF.

This clonotype was picked up many times. The chain uses TRBV7-2 and TRBJ2-7; 10 bases match TRBD2. The CDR3 has 16 amino acids. Germline values: CDR1 SGHTA, CDR2 FQGNSA. J gave up 7 bases and V 5 bases, and 14 bases lay outside the gene matches. The CDR3 nucleotides read TGTGCCAGCAGCCCACGCTTAGCGGGGGGCGCGGGTGAGCAGTACTTC. This codes for CASSPRLAGGAGEQYF.

This clonotype was seen more than once but under ten times. CDR3 DNA sequence: TGCAGTGCTAGTTGGGTTGAAACGGACAATGAGCAGTTCTTC. It specifies CSASWVETDNEQFF. The rearrangement joins TRBV20-1 to TRBJ2-1; D is unresolved. This CDR3 has 14 residues. Trimming shortened V by 3 bases and J by 5 bases, and 14 bases separated the two germline ends. The germline CDR1 and CDR2 sequences are DFQATT and SNEGSKA (reference sequence).

This clonotype was detected ten times or more. The CDR3 reads CASSPGTGDPGANVLTF. In DNA, the CDR3 is TGTGCCAGCAGTCCTGGGACAGGGGACCCGGGGGCCAACGTCCTGACTTTC. This chain uses TRBV6-6 with TRBJ2-6, with 10 bases fitting TRBD1. CDR3 length: 17 amino acids. J was trimmed by 4 bases and V by 5 bases; bases with no gene match: 8. CDR1 is MNHNY and CDR2 is SVGAGI in the germline V gene (reference sequence).

This clonotype was picked up many times. This chain connects TRBV9 to TRBJ2-3; D possibly corresponds to TRBD1 (5 bases). The CDR3 is 15 amino acids. CDR1 is SGDLS and CDR2 is YYNGEE in the germline V gene. Trimming took 0 bases from V and 4 from J, leaving 12 bases between them. CDR3 amino acids: CASSVVGLGADTQYF. The CDR3 DNA is TGTGCCAGCAGCGTAGTGGGCCTAGGGGCAGATACGCAGTATTTT. The variable domain in full, with the rest retrieved from reference TRBV9 and TRBJ2-3, is DSGVTQTPKHLITATGQRVTLRCSPRSGDLSVYWYQQSLDQGLQFLIQYYNGEERAKGNILERFSAQQFPDLHSELNLSSLELGDSALYFCASSVVGLGADTQYFGPGTRLTVL.

This clonotype was picked up many times. V and J are TRBV9 and TRBJ2-1; D is undetermined. Germline V gives CDR1 SGDLS, CDR2 YYNGEE. The CDR3 has 13 amino acids. Trimming pared 3 bases from V and 7 bases from J, leaving 11 bases between. CDR3 loop: CASSAQSRNEQFF. The CDR3 DNA sequence: TGTGCCAGCAGCGCCCAAAGTCGAAATGAGCAGTTCTTC.

This clonotype was recorded at least ten times. V is TRBV11-2 and J is TRBJ1-2; 7 nucleotides match TRBD1. CDR3 size: 14 residues. Per germline, CDR1 SGHAT and CDR2 FQNNGV. V lost 5 bases, J lost 3 bases, and 6 bases stayed unmatched. Here the CDR3 reads CASSIRTGYYGYTF. CDR3 coding DNA: TGTGCCAGCAGCATAAGGACAGGCTACTATGGCTACACCTTC.

This clonotype was observed at least ten times. CDR3 DNA: TGCGCCAGCAGCGCCGGACAGGTCGCTGGGGCCAACGTCCTGACTTTC. Translating gives CASSAGQVAGANVLTF. The rearrangement uses TRBV5-1 and TRBJ2-6; 7 bases line up with TRBD1. Unmatched junction bases numbered 6, after V lost 4 bases and J lost 2 bases. Germline assignment: CDR1 SGHRS and CDR2 YFSETQ. The CDR3 runs 16 residues.

This clonotype was recorded many times. The chain combines TRBV7-9 with TRBJ2-3; 11 bases fit TRBD2. The ends lost 1 base at V and 4 bases at J; junction bases unmatched: 4. Looked up from germline, CDR1 is SEHNR and CDR2 is FQNEAQ (reference sequence). The CDR3 spans 16 residues. The CDR3 bases are TGTGCCAGCAGCTTAGGCACTAGCGGGAGAGCAGATACGCAGTATTTT. It is translated as CASSLGTSGRADTQYF.

This clonotype was seen ten or more times. The chain couples TRBV3-1 to TRBJ2-3, with a weak D call TRBD1 (7 bases). The CDR3 contains 16 residues. Trimming cost V 6 bases and J 3 bases, with 19 bases left between them. The germline CDR1 and CDR2 sequences are LGHDT and YNNKEL (reference sequence). The CDR3 here is CASSQRTGGWTDTQYF. The DNA for the CDR3 is TGTGCCAGCAGTCAACGGACAGGAGGGTGGACAGATACGCAGTATTTT.

The table lists this clonotype with many counts. The genes are TRBV6-5 and TRBJ1-2, with D unresolved. Trimming stripped 6 bases from V and 0 bases from J, with 26 bases between. The CDR3 is 19 amino acids. Germline V gene lookup returns CDR1 MNHEY and CDR2 SVGAGI. The CDR3 sequence is CASSPTHDKTIDTNYGYTF. The CDR3, as DNA: TGTGCCAGCAGCCCAACTCATGACAAGACCATAGATACTAACTATGGCTACACCTTC.

The V and J genes are TRBV6-2 or TRBV6-3 and TRBJ2-4, with D tentatively TRBD1 or TRBD2 (5 bases each). CDR3 length: 14 amino acids. V shed 6 bases and J shed 4 bases, with 13 bases lying between them. Germline CDR1 MNHEY, CDR2 SVGEGT. CDR3 nucleotide sequence: TGTGCCAGCAGCCGGGACCATGAGAAAAACATTCAGTACTTC. Translation gives CASSRDHEKNIQYF.

In this sample, this clonotype is medium-sized. This chain uses TRBV11-2 with TRBJ2-3; D is unresolved. The CDR3 has 16 amino acids. In germline, CDR1 is SGHAT, CDR2 FQNNGV. The V and J ends lost 5 bases and 1 base respectively, with 16 bases between them. Here the CDR3 DNA reads TGTGCCAGCAGCCCCATATATGGACGGGGCACAGATACGCAGTATTTT. Its translation is CASSPIYGRGTDTQYF.

This clonotype was counted many times. The chain carries TRBV4-1 and TRBJ2-1; maybe TRBD2 (5 bases). V dropped 0 bases and J dropped 9 bases, with 12 bases sitting between them. The CDR3 runs to 14 residues. Per the germline V gene, CDR1 is MGHRA and CDR2 is YSYEKL. The CDR3 is CASSQDGGFGEQFF. The CDR3, as DNA: TGCGCCAGCAGCCAAGACGGCGGGTTCGGTGAGCAGTTCTTC.

The table lists this clonotype with many counts. The V and J genes are TRBV20-1 and TRBJ2-3; the match to TRBD2 covers 9 bases. This CDR3 region has 16 residues. CDR1 DFQATT and CDR2 SNEGSKA come from the germline V gene (reference sequence). J lost 5 bases, V lost 2 bases, and 11 bases had no gene match. CDR3 region: CSARYGGRARGDTQYF. The CDR3 bases are TGCAGTGCTAGATATGGCGGGAGGGCCAGAGGAGATACGCAGTATTTT.

This clonotype was recorded at least ten times. The V call is TRBV7-2, the J call TRBJ2-3; 10 bases map to TRBD2. CDR1 SGHTA and CDR2 FQGNSA come from the germline V gene. The CDR3 contains 17 residues. J gave up 3 bases and V 3 bases, and 9 bases lay outside the gene matches. The CDR3 is CASSFSRASGGTDTQYF. The CDR3 region has the DNA TGTGCCAGCAGCTTTAGTCGGGCTAGCGGGGGAACAGATACGCAGTATTTT.

This clonotype was seen at least ten times. The chain links TRBV6-2 or TRBV6-3 to TRBJ1-5, with TRBD1 identical over 10 bases. Trimming took 5 bases from V and 7 from J; bases not matched to a gene: 8. The CDR3 covers 15 residues. CDR1 MNHEY and CDR2 SVGEGT come from the germline V gene. The CDR3 reads CASSQRQGAQQPQHF. CDR3 DNA: TGTGCCAGCAGTCAACGACAGGGGGCACAACAGCCCCAGCATTTT.

This clonotype has ten or more counts. V and J are TRBV20-1 and TRBJ1-2; unclear D gene. This CDR3 region has 12 residues. V was trimmed by 4 bases and J by 4 bases, leaving 10 bases between them. Looked up from germline, CDR1 is DFQATT and CDR2 is SNEGSKA (reference sequence). Here the CDR3 reads CSAKEGTYGYTF. In nucleotides, the CDR3 is TGCAGTGCTAAGGAGGGTACCTATGGCTACACCTTC.

This clonotype was detected ten times or more. CDR3 residues: CASRGDTEQFF. For the CDR3, the DNA is TGCGCCAGCAGGGGAGACACTGAGCAGTTCTTC. The chain recombines TRBV5-1 with TRBJ2-1, with D possibly being TRBD2 (5 bases). The CDR3 covers 11 residues. Trimming left V 5 bases short and J 9 bases short, with 9 bases between. Germline V CDR1 and CDR2: SGHRS, YFSETQ.

This clonotype was recorded many times. The chain has TRBV5-1 and TRBJ2-3; TRBD2 matches at 12 bases. The ends lost 4 bases at V and 4 bases at J; junction bases unmatched: 7. The CDR3 spans 16 residues. Germline CDR1 is SGHRS and CDR2 is YFSETQ. CDR3 nucleotide sequence: TGCGCCAGCAGCCTGTCTAGCGGGGGGGCGGCAGATACGCAGTATTTT. It specifies CASSLSSGGAADTQYF.

This clonotype is medium-sized. The J gene is TRBJ1-6, the V gene TRBV6-5; the match to TRBD1 covers 8 bases. From germline, CDR1 is MNHEY and CDR2 SVGAGI. The CDR3 sequence is 17 residues long. With 3 bases clipped from V and 5 bases from J, the junction kept 9 bases outside the gene matches. CDR3: CASSYNYPDRDNSPLHF. CDR3 coding DNA: TGTGCCAGCAGTTATAACTATCCGGACAGGGATAATTCACCCCTCCACTTT.

This clonotype was seen ten or more times. Here the CDR3 omits its conserved ending phenylalanine or tryptophan, so a read error is the likely source. The DNA is omitted, as the CDR3 cannot be located on it reliably, and the CDR3 follows TCRdb's listing. The chain uses TRBV19 and TRBJ1-1; the table's D gene call, TRBD1, was not cross checked with the DNA. CDR1 is LNHDA, CDR2 SQIVND, per germline (reference sequence). The CDR3 length equals 11 residues, ends included. CDR3 sequence reads: CASSHTSRQTL.